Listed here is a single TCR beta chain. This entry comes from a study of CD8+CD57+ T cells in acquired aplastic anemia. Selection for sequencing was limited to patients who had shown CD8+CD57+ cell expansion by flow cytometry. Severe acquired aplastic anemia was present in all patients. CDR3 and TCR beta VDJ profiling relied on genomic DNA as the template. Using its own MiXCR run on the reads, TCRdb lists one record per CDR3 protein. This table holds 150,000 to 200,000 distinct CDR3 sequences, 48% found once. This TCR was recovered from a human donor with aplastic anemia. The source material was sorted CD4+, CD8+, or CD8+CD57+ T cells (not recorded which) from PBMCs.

CDR3: CASSSSGSSYEQYF. CDR3 coding DNA: TGTGCCAGCAGCTCCAGCGGAAGCTCCTACGAGCAGTACTTC. The V call is TRBV7-2, the J call TRBJ2-7, with D perhaps TRBD2 (5 bases). Germline loops: CDR1 SGHTA, CDR2 FQGNSA. V was clipped by 4 bases and J by 0 bases, with 10 bases between them. The length of the CDR3 is 14 residues.